This is a list of T cell receptor beta chains from one sample in a study of blood T cell repertoires in COVID-19. Profiled with immunoSEQ multiplex PCR; TCRdb holds only in-frame clones, not every one. The sample has some 350,000 clones; over 80% are singletons. The sequenced sample consisted of PBMCs or T cells enriched from blood (not recorded which). The receptors stem from a man aged 30 to 39 who had recovered from COVID-19. CDR3s include the opening cysteine and the closing phenylalanine or tryptophan. A D gene is named only where the DNA matches it firmly.

TGTGCCAGCAGCCCCGTGGCGGCCGGGGAGCTGTTTTTT	CASSPVAAGELFF	TRBV5-6	TRBJ2-2	NA
TGCAGCGTTGTTGACGACAGCTACGAGCAGTACTTC	CSVVDDSYEQYF	TRBV29-1	TRBJ2-7	NA
TGTGCCAGCAGCTTGGTACAGGGCATGAACACTGAAGCTTTCTTT	CASSLVQGMNTEAFF	TRBV5-5	TRBJ1-1	NA
TGCGCCAGCAGCCCGGACAGGCCCCACGAGCAGTACTTC	CASSPDRPHEQYF	TRBV5-1	TRBJ2-7	TRBD1
TGTGCCAGCAGCCCACAGGGAAACTATGGCTACACCTTC	CASSPQGNYGYTF	TRBV7-9	TRBJ1-2	NA
TGTGCCAGCAGCCCCGCCCGGTCGGCTAACTATGGCTACACCTTC	CASSPARSANYGYTF	TRBV7-8	TRBJ1-2	NA
TGTGCCAGCAGCTTCAGACAGGGTTTGGCCGGGGAGCTGTTTTTT	CASSFRQGLAGELFF	TRBV7-9	TRBJ2-2	TRBD1
TGTGCCAGCAGTTTCCGGGACAGGGAGTCTGACACCTTC	CASSFRDRESDTF	TRBV6-2/TRBV6-3	TRBJ1-2	TRBD1
TGTGCCAGCAGCCCCCAGCCCGGGACTGGCGGGGAGCTGTTTTTT	CASSPQPGTGGELFF	TRBV5-5	TRBJ2-2	NA
TGCGCCAGCAGCTTGGCGGGGGAGACCGGGGAGCTGTTTTTT	CASSLAGETGELFF	TRBV5-1	TRBJ2-2	NA
TGTGCCAGCAGCCAAGCGAGGGGGCAAGGGCAGCCCCAGCATTTT	CASSQARGQGQPQHF	TRBV3-1/TRBV3-2	TRBJ1-5	TRBD1
TGTGCCAGCAGCGAGAAGACTCGACAGGGAGCCGGAAACACCATATATTTT	CASSEKTRQGAGNTIYF	TRBV7-2	TRBJ1-3	TRBD1
TGTGCCAGCAGAAAACTAGCGGCAAACCAAGAGACCCAGTACTTC	CASRKLAANQETQYF	TRBV2	TRBJ2-5	TRBD2
TGTGCCAGCAGTGGGCCTAGCTGGGCAGATACGCAGTATTTT	CASSGPSWADTQYF	TRBV2	TRBJ2-3	NA
TGTGCCACCAGGGGCCGTCCGGTTGGCTACACCTTC	CATRGRPVGYTF	TRBV28	TRBJ1-2	NA
TGTGCCAGCAGCAAGGGACAACAAGAGACCCAGTACTTC	CASSKGQQETQYF	TRBV7-9	TRBJ2-5	NA
TGTGCCAGCAGTCGTCGGGGGGCGAGCACAGATACGCAGTATTTT	CASSRRGASTDTQYF	TRBV6-5	TRBJ2-3	NA
TGTGCCAGCAGACCGACAGGGGGCTCCTACAATGAGCAGTTCTTC	CASRPTGGSYNEQFF	TRBV5-6	TRBJ2-1	TRBD1